This TCR beta chain was found in a study of cytotoxic CD8 clonotypes in ibrutinib-treated CLL. Overall study: Approximately ten relapsed/refractory, some 14 treatment-naive; roughly 18 IGHV unmutated.

The method was immunoSEQ multiplex PCR; TCRdb's version includes in-frame clones alone and lacks a portion of them. Among approximately 100,000 clones listed, 58% were seen once. Genomic DNA in a quantity of about 2.1 micrograms was derived from cryopreserved PBMCs for TCR beta libraries. Sequenced here: PBMCs, sampled after 24 months of ibrutinib treatment. This receptor was identified in a human donor with chronic lymphocytic leukemia.

CDR3 in DNA: TGTGCCAGCAGCCCGGGACTAGCTTCGAACGAGCAGTACTTC. Its translation: CASSPGLASNEQYF. This sequence joins TRBV7-9 and TRBJ2-7, with TRBD2 matching over 9 bases. V dropped 5 bases and J dropped 5; count of bases not matched to a gene: 7. The germline CDR1 and CDR2 sequences are SEHNR and FQNEAQ (reference sequence). The CDR3 spans 14 residues.